The 17 T cell receptor beta chains presented below share a single source sample, sequenced in a study of blood T cell repertoires in COVID-19. Repertoires were generated with immunoSEQ multiplex PCR, while TCRdb's copy carries only in-frame clones and drops some. Of about 250,000 clones in the sample, approximately 88% were seen once. The sample was peripheral blood. The receptors here all came from a woman under 40 with COVID-19, enrolled during active disease.

V and J are TRBV9 and TRBJ1-1; 9 bases are a match to TRBD1. This CDR3 is built from 18 residues. The J segment lost 1 base and the V segment lost 3 bases, leaving 13 bases of the junction unmatched. Germline V gives CDR1 SGDLS, CDR2 YYNGEE. CDR3 in DNA: TGTGCCAGCAGCGAGGGACAGGGAATCGGATTCGGGAACACTGAAGCTTTCTTT. Translating it yields CASSEGQGIGFGNTEAFF.

The chain recombines TRBV12-3 or TRBV12-4 with TRBJ1-5; D might be TRBD1 (5 bases). CDR3 length: 13 residues. Trimming took 7 bases from V and 5 from J, leaving 12 bases between them. The DNA for the CDR3 is TGTGCCAGCACCCCAGACAGACATCAGCCCCAGCATTTT. Residues: CASTPDRHQPQHF.

This chain connects TRBV7-2 to TRBJ2-5, with a possible D match to TRBD2 (5 bases). The germline V gene encodes CDR1 SGHTA and CDR2 FQGNSA. V lost 4 bases to trimming and J lost 7 bases, with 13 bases between them. The CDR3 loop spans 13 amino acids. CDR3 bases: TGTGCCAGCAGCTCCGTTCGCAGCGGGACCCAGTACTTC. This codes for CASSSVRSGTQYF.

In this sample, this clone turned up a few times. V usage is TRBV11-2 and J usage is TRBJ2-5; the match to TRBD2 covers 9 bases. V dropped 1 base and J dropped 2; count of bases not matched to a gene: 8. Germline V gene sequence: CDR1 SGHAT, CDR2 FQNNGV. The CDR3 consists of 17 residues. CDR3 nucleotide sequence: TGTGCCAGCAGCTTAGGTTCGGCTAGCGGGATTCAAGAGACCCAGTACTTC. The encoded protein is CASSLGSASGIQETQYF. Full variable domain (outside the CDR3, taken from reference TRBV11-2 and TRBJ2-5): EAGVAQSPRYKIIEKRQSVAFWCNPISGHATLYWYQQILGQGPKLLIQFQNNGVVDDSQLPKDRFSAERLKGVDSTLKIQPAKLEDSAVYLCASSLGSASGIQETQYFGPGTRLLVL.

The chain links TRBV5-1 to TRBJ1-6, with TRBD1 as a possible D gene (6 bases). The CDR3 contains 15 residues. Germline CDR1 is SGHRS and CDR2 is YFSETQ. Trimming took off 4 bases at V and 9 bases at J, with 17 bases between the two ends. CDR3 bases: TGCGCCAGCAGCCTCGCCGCACAGGGAAGTTCACCCCTCCACTTT. It encodes CASSLAAQGSSPLHF.

This clone was picked up one time. CDR3 region: CASSQDLAGGYNEQFF. CDR3 bases: TGCGCCAGCAGCCAAGATCTAGCGGGGGGCTACAATGAGCAGTTCTTC. The gene calls are TRBV4-1 and TRBJ2-1; 11 bases match TRBD2. CDR1 and CDR2 (germline): MGHRA, YSYEKL. The V gene end was trimmed by 0 bases and the J gene end by 3 bases; junction bases not matched to a gene: 1. This CDR3 spans 16 amino acids.

This clone was observed a single time. The V and J genes are TRBV2 and TRBJ2-5; TRBD2 aligns across 14 bases. This CDR3 is built from 16 residues. V dropped 4 bases and J dropped 4; count of bases not matched to a gene: 5. Germline CDR1 and CDR2: SNHLY and FYNNEI. Written as DNA, the CDR3 is TGTGCCAGCAGTGGGACTAGCGGGAGGAAAGGAGAGACCCAGTACTTC. It encodes CASSGTSGRKGETQYF.

The V call is TRBV3-1 (or the pseudogene TRBV3-2), the J call TRBJ2-1; 12 bases fit TRBD2. Germline V CDR1 and CDR2: LGHDT, YNNKEL (reference sequence). This CDR3 spans 18 amino acids. Trimming removed 1 base from V and 1 base from J; junction bases left unmatched: 5. The chain's CDR3 is CASSQGRLAGVSYNEQFF. The CDR3, as DNA: TGTGCCAGCAGCCAAGGCCGACTAGCGGGAGTGTCCTACAATGAGCAGTTCTTC.

The chain combines TRBV6-6 with TRBJ2-2, with D possibly TRBD1 on 6 matching bases. This CDR3 is 14 amino acids long. V was cut by 8 bases and J by 5 bases, with 15 bases left in between. Germline assignment: CDR1 MNHNY and CDR2 SVGAGI (reference sequence). The CDR3 spells CASWGLRFTGELFF. The CDR3 nucleotides are TGTGCCAGCTGGGGGCTACGTTTTACCGGGGAGCTGTTTTTT.

V and J are TRBV5-1 and TRBJ1-4; a weak D match, TRBD1 (5 bases). The germline CDR1 and CDR2 sequences are SGHRS and YFSETQ. CDR3 length: 12 amino acids. The ends were cut back, 4 bases at V and 12 bases at J, with 13 bases in the middle. CDR3 sequence: CASSSQGDELFF. Here the CDR3 DNA reads TGCGCCAGCAGCAGCCAGGGCGACGAACTGTTTTTT.

The chain couples TRBV18 to TRBJ2-5; D is possibly TRBD1 (5 bases). V dropped 7 bases and J dropped 3 bases, with 12 bases sitting between them. This CDR3 comprises 13 residues. Germline-derived CDR1 and CDR2 are KGHSH and LQKENI. CDR3 in amino acids: CASLAGLEETQYF. The DNA for the CDR3 is TGTGCCAGCTTGGCAGGGTTGGAAGAGACCCAGTACTTC.

The genes are TRBV6-2 or TRBV6-3 and TRBJ2-5, with no clear D. V gave up 5 bases and J gave up 3 bases, with 16 bases separating them. CDR1 is MNHEY and CDR2 is SVGEGT in the germline V gene. The CDR3 loop spans 15 amino acids. The CDR3: CASSSPIEFKETQYF. CDR3 DNA sequence: TGTGCCAGCAGTAGCCCCATAGAGTTCAAAGAGACCCAGTACTTC.

V and J are TRBV27 and TRBJ2-7, with 8 bases lining up with TRBD2. Trimming cost V 6 bases and J 3 bases; bases outside gene matches: 10. Germline loops: CDR1 MNHEY, CDR2 SMNVEV (reference sequence). CDR3 length equals 15 residues. The DNA for the CDR3 is TGTGCCAGCAGCAATCGGGCGGGGGGCTTCTACGAGCAGTACTTC. Protein product: CASSNRAGGFYEQYF.

The chain employs TRBV9 and TRBJ2-1, with TRBD1 matching over 7 bases. V shed 3 bases, J shed 2 bases, and the junction held 17 bases outside the gene matches. Germline CDR1 SGDLS, CDR2 YYNGEE. This CDR3 has 19 residues. In DNA form, the CDR3 reads TGTGCCAGCAGCGCCCCAACGGGACAAGGGGACAGTCCCTACAATGAGCAGTTCTTC. This gives the protein CASSAPTGQGDSPYNEQFF.

The V call is TRBV5-1, the J call TRBJ2-3, with D perhaps TRBD2 (6 bases). Deletions cut 4 bases from V and 4 bases from J, with 19 bases between. Germline lookup yields CDR1 SGHRS and CDR2 YFSETQ. The CDR3 runs to 16 residues. The chain's CDR3 is CASSPGLTGNSDTQYF. The CDR3 nucleotides are TGCGCCAGCAGCCCGGGACTTACCGGGAACTCAGATACGCAGTATTTT.

The chain joins TRBV29-1 to TRBJ1-1; D ambiguous. The CDR3 extends over 14 amino acids. CDR1 and CDR2 (germline): SQVTM, ANQGSEA. The V gene lost 4 bases and the J gene lost 1 base, with 13 bases spanning the gap. The CDR3 nucleotides are TGCAGCGTTGGGGTTACTACCTGGAACACTGAAGCTTTCTTT. This gives the protein CSVGVTTWNTEAFF.

J is TRBJ2-7 and V is TRBV7-9, with D maybe TRBD1 (6 bases). Per germline, CDR1 SEHNR and CDR2 FQNEAQ (reference sequence). This CDR3 spans 14 amino acids. The V end was cut by 3 bases, the J end by 4 bases, with 13 bases between. In nucleotides, the CDR3 is TGTGCCAGCAGCTTGAGTGGGACACTGTACGAGCAGTACGTC. Translation gives CASSLSGTLYEQYV.